A selection of T cell receptor beta chains follows, all from one sample in a study of T-cell memory formation after mild COVID-19. MiXCR was run by TCRdb on the 5' RACE reads, yielding one entry per CDR3 protein. The sample holds approximately 390,000 distinct CDR3 sequences, approximately 15% seen once. The sample comprised PBMCs or a T cell subset sorted from them (not recorded which). These receptors all stem from a man aged 18-30 years who had mild COVID-19 (a few samples of this study predate the infection). Cell type and time point are not known. The CDR3 runs from the conserved cysteine through the conserved F or W. Each record gives: V gene, clone size, CDR3 protein. Where a row states a size, it is once, few, many or the class of an expanded clone; other rows omit it.

>TRBV7-6|.
CASSLGTSGSPADTQYF
>TRBV20-1|few
CSASRTGSFSGNTIYF
>TRBV5-1|few
CASSQDVGELFF
>TRBV10-2|once
CASSEWVPGGPGNTIYF
>TRBV18|.
CASSPNSGQETQYF
>TRBV6-2/TRBV6-3|few
CASSADRAPTTGELFF
>TRBV15|few
CATSTSMGADEQYF
>TRBV5-4|.
CASSWGDSPFLETQYF
>TRBV6-5|few
CASSSLVKPQETQYF
>TRBV7-6|few
CASSSMTGEGGELFF
>TRBV7-2|few
CASSTPGGPDTQYF
>TRBV20-1|few
CSARPGARATEAFF
>TRBV7-3|many
CASTRGQGAGNEQFF
>TRBV5-1|.
CASSLEGQVWETQYF
>TRBV5-4|many
CASSKSYEQYF
>TRBV5-1|many
CASSFPGDDTQYF